This T cell receptor beta chain was captured by sequencing in a study of a mutant IDH1 vaccine in newly diagnosed glioma. Turning to the study itself: Among treated patients, about 60% were male and approximately 40% female, and mean age was about 41 years.

Study-level results: Among patients, around 95% showed immune responses induced by the vaccine.

Some clones are missing from TCRdb's copy, which holds only in-frame ones; the method was immunoSEQ multiplex PCR. The sample yields under 150,000 clones, 80% seen once. Germline lookup yields CDR1 SGHRS and CDR2 YFSETQ. Trimming removed 4 bases at V and 8 bases at J, with 17 bases between. This CDR3 is built from 14 residues. In the case of this clone: Its antigen is undetermined.

Specified time point: week 11, during vaccination. Vaccine doses each comprised 300 ug of mutant IDH1 20-mer peptide, with topical imiquimod. J is TRBJ2-3 and V is TRBV5-1; TRBD1 or TRBD2 may be the D gene (5 bases each). This material consisted of PBMCs, taken from a glioma patient whose treatment included an IDH1 peptide vaccine. The clonotype was recovered from a man in his forties with glioma. The DNA of the CDR3 is TGCGCCAGCAGCGACGGGACCCCCCGGATTACGCAGTATTTT. It codes for CASSDGTPRITQYF.